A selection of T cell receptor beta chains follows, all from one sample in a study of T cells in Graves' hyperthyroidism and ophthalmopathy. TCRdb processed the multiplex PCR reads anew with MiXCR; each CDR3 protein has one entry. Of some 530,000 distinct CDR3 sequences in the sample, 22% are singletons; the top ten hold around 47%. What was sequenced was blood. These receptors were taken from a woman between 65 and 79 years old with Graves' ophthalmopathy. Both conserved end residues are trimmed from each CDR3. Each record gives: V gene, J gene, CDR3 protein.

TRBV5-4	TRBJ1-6	ASSLVAGVNSPLH
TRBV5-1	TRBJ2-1	ASRLQSSYNEQF
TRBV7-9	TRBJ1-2	ASSLVGEVDGYT
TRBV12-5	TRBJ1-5	ASVPVGGGRNQPQH
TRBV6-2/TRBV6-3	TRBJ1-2	ASRYTGTLGGYT
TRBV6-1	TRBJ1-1	ASSPFRQLNTEAF
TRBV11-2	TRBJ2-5	ASSLESQETQY
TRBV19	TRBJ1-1	ASSIEAGNTEAF
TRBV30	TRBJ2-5	AWRAPGRYETQY
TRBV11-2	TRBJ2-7	ASSFSSGDRPPVYEQY
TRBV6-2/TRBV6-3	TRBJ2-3	ASSFGLAGGWDTQY
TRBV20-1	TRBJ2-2	SAGAGPGELF
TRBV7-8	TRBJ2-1	ASSFSGRRNEQF
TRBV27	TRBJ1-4	ASSNRRTNEKLF
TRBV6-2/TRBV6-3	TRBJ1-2	AIIIRGLGYT
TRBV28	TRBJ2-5	ASSHPGTGGVETQY
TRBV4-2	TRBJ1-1	ASSQGGKNTEAF
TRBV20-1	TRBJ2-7	SVRSERVNYEQY
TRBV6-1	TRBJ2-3	ASSPGAPRTDTQY
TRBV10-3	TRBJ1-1	VSTNWDNRGTEAF
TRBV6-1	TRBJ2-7	ASRASLVYEQY
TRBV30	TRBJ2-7	ALYRLSYEQY
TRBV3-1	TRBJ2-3	ASSQEDRQY
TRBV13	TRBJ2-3	ASSTSPTGLSTDTQY
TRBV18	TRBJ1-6	ASSPRPMQGASPLH
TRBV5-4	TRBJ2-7	ASSMGVGLAGPEQY
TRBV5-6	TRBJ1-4	ASSLRTGVSEKLF
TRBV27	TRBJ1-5	ASSPQFTGSLFNQPQH
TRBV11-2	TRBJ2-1	ASSLFPGLALNEQF
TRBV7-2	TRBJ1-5	ASSYLIDQPQH
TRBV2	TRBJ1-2	ASSESVLLGQNYGYT
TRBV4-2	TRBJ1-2	ASSQADSYGYT
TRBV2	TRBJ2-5	ASKRQMPLETQY
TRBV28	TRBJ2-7	ASSFLWHEQY
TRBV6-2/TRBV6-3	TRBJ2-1	ASHSGGTSYNEQF
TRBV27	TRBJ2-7	ASSRSGKGEQY
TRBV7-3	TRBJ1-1	ASSEPGVGEAF
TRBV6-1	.	ASSELSRARYNEQY
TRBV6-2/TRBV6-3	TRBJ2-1	ASSLTEGTIVYNEQF
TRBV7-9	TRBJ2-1	ASSSGTGATYNEQF
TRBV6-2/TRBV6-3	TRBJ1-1	ASSYEHWISDVGSEAF
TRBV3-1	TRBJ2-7	ASSQDVRSANEQY
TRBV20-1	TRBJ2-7	GARRTGGNLEQY
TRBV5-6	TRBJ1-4	ASSLGPATNEKLF
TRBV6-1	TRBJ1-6	ASSERGFSYNSPLH
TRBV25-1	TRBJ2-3	ASSEISGDTQY
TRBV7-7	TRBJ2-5	ASSLGPYQETQY
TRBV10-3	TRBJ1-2	AITEGHNYGYT
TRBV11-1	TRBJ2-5	ASSPNRALKVEEAQY
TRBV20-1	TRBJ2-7	SAETRAIAHEQY
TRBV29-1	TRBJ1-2	SAQSGTANYGYT
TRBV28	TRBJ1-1	ASSFGTGSGTEAF
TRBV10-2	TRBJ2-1	ASSYGTSGRADEQF
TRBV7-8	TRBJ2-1	ASTFTRTSSLNEQF